The clone carrying this T cell receptor beta chain showed up many times. The data belong to a study of T cells in Graves' hyperthyroidism and ophthalmopathy. Study-wide context: Once the initial diagnosis was made, peripheral blood was obtained before any treatment.

The CDR3 length is 15 residues. Germline CDR1 reads KGHSH; CDR2 reads LQKENI. V was clipped by 3 bases and J by 5 bases, with 11 bases between them. What was amplified from RNA transcripts were TCR beta CDR3 regions. Using the HTBI primer set, a first-round RT-PCR was run on the TCR CDR3. Each CDR3 protein is one row after TCRdb ran MiXCR on the multiplex PCR reads. Found here are 250,000 or so distinct CDR3 sequences, about 17% of them singletons; the top ten hold about 29%. The study based diagnoses on clinical symptoms, serum thyroxine and TRAb, thyroid ultrasound and orbital computed tomography. The chain employs TRBV18 and TRBJ1-6; perhaps TRBD1 as D (6 bases). Input material: blood. The receptor comes from a woman in her late teens or twenties with Graves' ophthalmopathy. CDR3 loop: CASSPSQGNNSPLHF. CDR3 nucleotides: TGTGCCAGCTCACCGTCTCAGGGGAATAATTCACCCCTCCACTTT.